The source of this T cell receptor (beta chain) is a study of blood T cell repertoires in COVID-19 (dated by TCRdb to 2018 to 2021). With regard to the full study: Samples from collaborators originated in the United States, Italy and Spain and spanned both the acute and convalescent phases of COVID-19. Nearly every sample came with metadata listing a de-identified subject ID, COVID-19 status, age in years and sex. The samples were drawn from the first 160 participants of the ongoing ImmuneRACE study and from 1,254 subjects provided by 6 global collaborators. The prospective study material was composed of cDNA or gDNA derived from T cells, B-cell-depleted T cells, or PBMCs. A freely available public database, intended as a resource for researchers studying the immune response to SARS-CoV-2, is where the repertoires were released. HLA class I and class II types, where available, came from metadata supplied by the sample provider rather than from assay-based typing. The dataset comprised deeply sampled blood TCRbeta repertoires from subjects exposed to, actively infected with, or recovered from COVID-19.

Enrolling through a virtual design, the prospective study's participants ranged in age from roughly 18 to 95 years and lived across roughly 23 United States geographic areas. In the prospective study, participants were assigned to cohorts based on the clinical history participants reported in a screening survey and a study questionnaire. Each participant in the prospective study had whole blood, serum and a nasopharyngeal or oropharyngeal swab collected by mobile phlebotomists. Prospective study participants could optionally give additional blood draws and questionnaires over a roughly two-month period. Before DNA extraction, blood samples from the prospective study were shipped at room temperature or frozen. On the study overall, not on this receptor specifically: The quantity of clinical and demographic metadata differed by source and by participant and was supplied without curation.

The immunoSEQ Assay, a bias-controlled multiplex PCR, was used to amplify TCRbeta CDR3 regions from genomic DNA. The authors' pipeline ran thus. Nucleated cell counts per sample were estimated from amplification of reference gene primers within the assay. To quantify the absolute abundance of each unique TCRbeta CDR3 rearrangement, sequence reads were collapsed and filtered. For each sample, productive Simpson clonality was calculated as the square root of Simpson's diversity index over productive rearrangements. The clones in this table, taken by TCRdb from immuneACCESS, are in-frame only. Not every clone is retained; where verified, under half of the shortfall comes from an unresolved V gene, and the cause of the rest is unknown. The V and J calls and the clone size are those of that table, but D and trimming were determined from the DNA. The sample includes roughly 360,000 clones, with around 89% observed a single time. The ten biggest clones cover around 0.95% of the sample.

As for this clone: It has no known antigen specificity. Within one base of it there is no much larger clone, and no base qualities were kept.

For this chain, trimming is 3 bases at the V end and 3 bases at the J end, and the number of junction bases without a gene match is 9. Reading the germline V gene gives CDR1 SGHDT and CDR2 YYEEEE. Reading from cysteine to phenylalanine, the CDR3 counts 16 amino acids. Of all the DNA, just the CDR3 is kept, 48 bases in frame from base 1. This TCR was recovered from a woman aged 30 to 39 with acute COVID-19. The specimen was PBMCs or T cells enriched from blood (not recorded which). Here the chain combines TRBV5-6 and TRBJ1-2, with TRBD1 identical over 9 junction bases. The nucleotide sequence is given as TGTGCCAGCAGCTCGCGCCCGGGACAGGGAGACTATGGCTACACCTTC. Its protein product is CASSSRPGQGDYGYTF. The entire variable domain, with the stretches around the CDR3 drawn from the reference TRBV5-6 and TRBJ1-2 proteins, is DAGVTQSPTHLIKTRGQQVTLRCSPKSGHDTVSWYQQALGQGPQFIFQYYEEEERQRGNFPDRFSGHQFPNYSSELNVNALLLGDSALYLCASSSRPGQGDYGYTFGSGTRLTVV.